Below, 31 T cell receptor beta chains from the same sample are listed, as sequenced in a study of human T cells and chemical hapten exposure. The time point was: pre-sensitization, week 0. This sample's treatment: therapeutic diphenylcyclopropenone sensitization with weekly scalp DPC. TCRdb analysed the RACE reads with MiXCR anew, one entry per CDR3 protein. The table has roughly 260,000 distinct CDR3 sequences, approximately 8.6% seen once. The source material was whole blood, sampled in connection with sensitization to the hapten diphenylcyclopropenone (DPC). Every receptor here comes from a woman in her 40s with alopecia areata. Some clones in this sample may be carry-over from other donors' samples.

This clonotype was seen a handful of times. V gene TRBV6-5 combines with J gene TRBJ2-5; D remains unclear. Trimming pared 6 bases from V and 1 base from J, leaving 21 bases between. Germline-derived CDR1 and CDR2 are MNHEY and SVGAGI. This CDR3 is built from 17 residues. The CDR3 loop is CASSTRQAHNRQETQYF. CDR3 nucleotides: TGTGCCAGCAGCACACGGCAGGCTCATAATCGCCAAGAGACCCAGTACTTC.

This clonotype showed up many times. The V and J genes are TRBV28 and TRBJ1-5; tentative D call: TRBD1 (6 bases). Germline V CDR1 and CDR2: MDHEN, SYDVKM. CDR3 length equals 13 residues. Trimming shortened V by 5 bases and J by 5 bases, and 10 bases separated the two germline ends. In DNA form, the CDR3 reads TGTGCCAGCAGTATCCAGGGGTATCAGCCCCAGCATTTT. Amino acids: CASSIQGYQPQHF.

Ten or more counts support this clonotype. The CDR3 DNA sequence: TGTGCCAGCAGTCCTACAGGGGGCAGTATGGGAAACACCATATATTTT. Translated: CASSPTGGSMGNTIYF. The rearrangement joins TRBV2 to TRBJ1-3, with TRBD1 matching 9 bases. Trimming took 5 bases from V and 4 from J; bases not matched to a gene: 9. CDR3 length: 16 residues. The germline V gene has CDR1 SNHLY and CDR2 FYNNEI.

This chain joins TRBV20-1 and TRBJ2-7; TRBD1 aligns across 10 bases. Germline V gene lookup returns CDR1 DFQATT and CDR2 SNEGSKA (reference sequence). The CDR3 has 13 amino acids. The CDR3 protein is CSRSPGQGYEQYF. The CDR3, as DNA: TGCAGCCGCTCCCCGGGACAGGGGTACGAGCAGTACTTC.

The chain couples TRBV7-2 to TRBJ2-3, with TRBD2 identical over 12 bases. V dropped 4 bases and J dropped 5; count of bases not matched to a gene: 4. CDR3 size: 15 residues. Per the germline V gene, CDR1 is SGHTA and CDR2 is FQGNSA. The CDR3 region is CASSSGTSGLDTQYF. Written as DNA, the CDR3 is TGTGCCAGCAGCTCCGGGACTAGCGGGCTAGATACGCAGTATTTT.

This clonotype showed up just a few times. The CDR3 protein is CASSYRLAGGDTQYF. In DNA form, the CDR3 reads TGTGCCAGCAGCTACAGACTAGCGGGAGGAGATACGCAGTATTTT. The rearrangement links TRBV12-3 or TRBV12-4 to TRBJ2-3; TRBD2 aligns across 13 bases. The length of the CDR3 is 15 residues. The ends lost 6 bases at V and 5 bases at J; junction bases unmatched: 5.

This clonotype came up a few times. V and J are TRBV7-8 and TRBJ2-1; no firm D call. This CDR3 has 13 amino acids. Trimming took 4 bases from V and 8 from J, leaving 12 bases between them. Germline loops: CDR1 SGHVS, CDR2 FQNEAQ. The CDR3 reads CASSSPPVYEQFF. Written as DNA, the CDR3 is TGTGCCAGCAGCTCACCTCCAGTTTATGAGCAGTTCTTC.

The V gene is TRBV5-4, the J gene TRBJ2-1; either TRBD1 or TRBD2 may fit D (5 bases each). This CDR3 contains 16 residues. V was cut by 3 bases and J by 9 bases, with 22 bases left in between. Per the germline V gene, CDR1 is SGHNT and CDR2 is YYREEE (reference sequence). CDR3 region: CASSSHRDLSIGEQFF. For the CDR3, the DNA is TGTGCCAGCAGCTCCCACCGGGACCTTAGCATTGGTGAGCAGTTCTTC. Combining the CDR3 with reference TRBV5-4 and TRBJ2-1 gives the whole variable domain ETGVTQSPTHLIKTRGQQVTLRCSSQSGHNTVSWYQQALGQGPQFIFQYYREEENGRGNFPPRFSGLQFPNYSSELNVNALELDDSALYLCASSSHRDLSIGEQFFGPGTRLTVL.

The chain combines TRBV5-1 with TRBJ2-1, with 8 nucleotides matching TRBD2. V lost 0 bases to trimming and J lost 9 bases; unmatched junction nucleotides: 8. CDR3 length: 15 amino acids. Germline CDR1 reads SGHRS; CDR2 reads YFSETQ. Here the CDR3 reads CASSLVPSGLREQFF. The DNA for the CDR3 is TGCGCCAGCAGCTTGGTGCCTAGCGGGCTGCGTGAGCAGTTCTTC. The full variable domain, completed using reference TRBV5-1 and TRBJ2-1, is KAGVTQTPRYLIKTRGQQVTLSCSPISGHRSVSWYQQTPGQGLQFLFEYFSETQRNKGNFPGRFSGRQFSNSRSEMNVSTLELGDSALYLCASSLVPSGLREQFFGPGTRLTVL.

This clonotype has only a few counts. The CDR3 DNA reads as TGTGCCAGCAGCTTGACCGGGATCAAAACCGGGGAGCTGTTTTTT. This translates into CASSLTGIKTGELFF. The chain employs TRBV7-2 and TRBJ2-2; D may be TRBD2 (5 bases). Germline V gene sequence: CDR1 SGHTA, CDR2 FQGNSA. The CDR3 runs to 15 residues. The germline V and J ends were trimmed by 3 bases and 5 bases, with 13 bases remaining between them. Using reference TRBV7-2 and TRBJ2-2 for the parts outside the CDR3, the full variable domain is GAGVSQSPSNKVTEKGKDVELRCDPISGHTALYWYRQSLGQGLEFLIYFQGNSAPDKSGLPSDRFSAERTGGSVSTLTIQRTQQEDSAVYLCASSLTGIKTGELFFGEGSRLTVL.

The chain carries TRBV18 and TRBJ1-5, with 8 bases identical to TRBD1. Germline loops: CDR1 KGHSH, CDR2 LQKENI. V gave up 3 bases and J gave up 3 bases; unmatched junction bases: 7. The CDR3 totals 16 residues. The CDR3 DNA follows: TGTGCCAGCTCACCGATAGGACAGGGAGCCAATCAGCCCCAGCATTTT. Protein: CASSPIGQGANQPQHF. Variable domain in full (rest from reference TRBV18 and TRBJ1-5): NAGVMQNPRHLVRRRGQEARLRCSPMKGHSHVYWYRQLPEEGLKFMVYLQKENIIDESGMPKERFSAEFPKEGPSILRIQQVVRGDSAAYFCASSPIGQGANQPQHFGDGTRLSIL.

This clonotype has only a few counts. V usage is TRBV5-6 and J usage is TRBJ1-1; D remains ambiguous. V was trimmed by 5 bases and J by 4 bases, leaving 21 bases between them. The V gene's germline CDR1 is SGHDT and CDR2 YYEEEE. The CDR3 has 16 residues. CDR3 nucleotide sequence: TGTGCCAGCAGAATCGGTCGCGGAAGAGGAGGCACTGAAGCTTTCTTT. Protein sequence: CASRIGRGRGGTEAFF.

This clonotype came up many times. This sequence joins TRBV11-2 and TRBJ2-1; 7 positions match TRBD1. The CDR3 is 16 residues long. J lost 3 bases, V lost 5 bases, and 10 bases had no gene match. Germline assignment: CDR1 SGHAT and CDR2 FQNNGV. CDR3 residues: CASSLRGDSSYNEQFF. The CDR3 DNA reads TGTGCCAGCAGCCTTCGTGGGGACAGTAGCTACAATGAGCAGTTCTTC.

This clonotype was found a few times. The V gene is TRBV28, the J gene TRBJ2-1; TRBD2 matches 11 bases. With 5 bases clipped from V and 5 bases from J, the junction kept 8 bases outside the gene matches. Germline CDR1 reads MDHEN; CDR2 reads SYDVKM. The CDR3 loop spans 16 amino acids. Here the CDR3 DNA reads TGTGCCAGCAGTCAACCGACTAGCGGGATTCACAATGAGCAGTTCTTC. As protein: CASSQPTSGIHNEQFF.

This clonotype occurred a few times. CDR3 sequence: CASSLARGSGGGTDTQYF. The CDR3, as DNA: TGTGCCAGCAGCTTAGCCCGAGGGAGCGGGGGGGGCACAGATACGCAGTATTTT. This chain uses TRBV7-2 with TRBJ2-3; 10 bases agree with TRBD2. Trimming removed 0 bases from V and 1 base from J; junction bases left unmatched: 7. CDR1 and CDR2 (germline): SGHTA, FQGNSA. The CDR3 is 18 residues long.

The sample holds a few counts of this clonotype. This rearrangement joins TRBV9 to TRBJ1-2; D unclear. Trimming took off 3 bases at V and 4 bases at J, with 16 bases between the two ends. Germline CDR1 and CDR2: SGDLS and YYNGEE. The CDR3 spans 15 residues. The DNA for the CDR3 is TGTGCCAGCAGCGCCGCCGGCGCCGAGATCTATGGCTACACCTTC. It specifies CASSAAGAEIYGYTF.

A few counts support this clonotype. V usage is TRBV7-2 and J usage is TRBJ1-2, with D uncertain. This CDR3 has 14 residues. Germline lookup yields CDR1 SGHTA and CDR2 FQGNSA. Trimming removed 5 bases at V and 4 bases at J, with 14 bases between. CDR3 amino acids: CASSPNFSPYGYTF. The CDR3 coding sequence is TGTGCCAGCAGCCCCAACTTTTCCCCCTATGGCTACACCTTC.

The chain is built from TRBV6-2 or TRBV6-3 and TRBJ2-5; D is perhaps TRBD1 or TRBD2 (5 bases each). Germline loops: CDR1 MNHEY, CDR2 SVGEGT. Trimming left V 6 bases short and J 4 bases short, with 18 bases between. CDR3 length: 15 residues. CDR3 in amino acids: CASSILGAVRETQYF. The CDR3, as DNA: TGTGCCAGCAGCATCCTCGGGGCAGTAAGAGAGACCCAGTACTTC.

This clonotype was counted only a few times. The chain links TRBV20-1 to TRBJ2-5; 7 nucleotides line up with TRBD2. V lost 3 bases, J lost 5 bases, and 3 bases stayed unmatched. Looked up from germline, CDR1 is DFQATT and CDR2 is SNEGSKA (reference sequence). The CDR3 is 12 amino acids. The CDR3 region is CSASEGGETQYF. The CDR3 DNA reads TGCAGTGCTAGCGAGGGAGGGGAGACCCAGTACTTC.

This chain uses TRBV20-1 with TRBJ1-1; D uncertain. V gave up 5 bases and J gave up 1 base, with 11 bases separating them. CDR3 length: 13 amino acids. Germline V gives CDR1 DFQATT, CDR2 SNEGSKA (reference sequence). The CDR3 protein is CSARAEQNTEAFF. The CDR3 nucleotides read TGCAGTGCTCGCGCAGAACAGAACACTGAAGCTTTCTTT.

This clonotype turned up a few times. This rearrangement joins TRBV4-2 to TRBJ1-1; the D gene is possibly TRBD1 (6 bases). In germline, CDR1 is LGHNA, CDR2 YNFKEQ. Trimming removed 0 bases at V and 7 bases at J, with 15 bases between. This CDR3 is built from 15 residues. The CDR3 nucleotides are TGTGCCAGCAGCCAAGAGAAGGGGGGAGTAGGTGAAGCTTTCTTT. Translated, it gives CASSQEKGGVGEAFF.

This clonotype was seen a handful of times. This sequence joins TRBV7-2 and TRBJ2-5; 8 bases fit TRBD2. The V and J ends lost 1 base and 6 bases, in that order; junction bases with no gene match: 13. This CDR3 is 17 amino acids long. In germline, CDR1 is SGHTA, CDR2 FQGNSA. The CDR3 nucleotides read TGTGCCAGCAGCTTAGGGACGGGGACTAGGAGAGATCAGACCCAGTACTTC. Its protein is CASSLGTGTRRDQTQYF.

The gene calls are TRBV6-5 and TRBJ1-2; D perhaps matches TRBD1 (5 bases). The germline V and J ends were trimmed by 5 bases and 12 bases, with 22 bases remaining between them. CDR1 is MNHEY, CDR2 SVGAGI, per germline. CDR3 length: 14 amino acids. CDR3: CASSATGTVSRNTF. CDR3 bases: TGTGCCAGCAGTGCGACGGGGACGGTCTCTAGGAACACCTTC.

This chain links TRBV28 with TRBJ2-7, with 10 bases fitting TRBD2. CDR3 length: 14 amino acids. The germline CDR1 and CDR2 sequences are MDHEN and SYDVKM. The V segment lost 4 bases and the J segment 2 bases; nucleotides outside the gene matches: 2. In nucleotides, the CDR3 is TGTGCCAGCAGTTCCAGCGGGAGGGCCTACGAGCAGTACTTC. It is translated as CASSSSGRAYEQYF.

This clonotype appeared a few times. The chain links TRBV10-3 to TRBJ1-2; D unresolved. The V end lost 2 bases, the J end lost 2 bases, and 6 bases lay between the germline ends. Germline V gene data show CDR1 as ENHRY and CDR2 as SYGVKD. This CDR3 has 13 amino acids. The CDR3 DNA is TGTGCCATCAGTGAGGGTAAAAACTATGGCTACACCTTC. It encodes CAISEGKNYGYTF.

The chain combines TRBV14 with TRBJ2-5; D is perhaps TRBD2 (6 bases). The ends were cut back, 5 bases at V and 2 bases at J, with 15 bases in the middle. The CDR3 spans 15 residues. Germline V CDR1 and CDR2: SGHDN, FVKESK. CDR3 residues: CASSSGGAFQETQYF. The CDR3 bases are TGTGCCAGCAGCTCGGGCGGGGCCTTTCAAGAGACCCAGTACTTC.

This clonotype occurred a few times. V and J are TRBV6-5 and TRBJ2-2; 7 bases are shared with TRBD1. The germline CDR1 and CDR2 sequences are MNHEY and SVGAGI. The CDR3 has 15 residues. With V trimmed by 7 bases and J by 1 base, 6 bases remained unmatched. DNA for the CDR3: TGTGCCAGCACTCCAAACAGGGGGAACACCGGGGAGCTGTTTTTT. Its protein product is CASTPNRGNTGELFF.

This clonotype was seen only a few times. V and J are TRBV5-1 and TRBJ1-1, with TRBD1 as a possible D gene (5 bases). CDR1 and CDR2 from the germline V gene are SGHRS and YFSETQ. This CDR3 comprises 16 residues. The V gene lost 0 bases and the J gene lost 5 bases, with 17 bases spanning the gap. The DNA for the CDR3 is TGCGCCAGCAGCTTGGGCCAGGGAGTGGGTGCGACTGAAGCTTTCTTT. As protein: CASSLGQGVGATEAFF. Full variable domain (outside the CDR3, taken from reference TRBV5-1 and TRBJ1-1): KAGVTQTPRYLIKTRGQQVTLSCSPISGHRSVSWYQQTPGQGLQFLFEYFSETQRNKGNFPGRFSGRQFSNSRSEMNVSTLELGDSALYLCASSLGQGVGATEAFFGQGTRLTVV.

In its sample, this clonotype was seen many times. The J gene is TRBJ2-7, the V gene TRBV7-9, with 10 bases lining up with TRBD2. There are 15 residues in the CDR3. The germline V gene encodes CDR1 SEHNR and CDR2 FQNEAQ (reference sequence). With V trimmed by 7 bases and J by 2 bases, 8 bases remained unmatched. DNA of the CDR3: TGTGCCAGCAACCGGGGTAGCGGGAGGACCTACGAGCAGTACTTC. Translation gives CASNRGSGRTYEQYF. Combining the CDR3 with reference TRBV7-9 and TRBJ2-7 gives the whole variable domain DTGVSQNPRHKITKRGQNVTFRCDPISEHNRLYWYRQTLGQGPEFLTYFQNEAQLEKSRLLSDRFSAERPKGSFSTLEIQRTEQGDSAMYLCASNRGSGRTYEQYFGPGTRLTVT.

A few counts support this clonotype. This chain connects TRBV6-1 to TRBJ2-6; TRBD2 matches at 7 bases. The CDR3 is 15 amino acids. Germline V CDR1 and CDR2: MNHNS, SASEGT. Trimming removed 7 bases from V and 0 bases from J; junction bases left unmatched: 3. The CDR3 reads CASKGGSSGANVLTF. The CDR3 DNA reads as TGTGCCAGCAAGGGCGGGAGCTCTGGGGCCAACGTCCTGACTTTC.

This clonotype was observed a few times. This rearrangement joins TRBV5-6 to TRBJ2-7, with 11 nucleotides matching TRBD2. The CDR3 runs 17 residues. The trim removed 4 bases at V and 3 bases at J, leaving 12 bases unmatched. Germline V lookup: CDR1 SGHDT, CDR2 YYEEEE. The CDR3 loop reads CASSPVPGLAESYEQYF. The DNA of the CDR3 is TGTGCCAGCAGCCCTGTCCCGGGACTAGCGGAGAGCTACGAGCAGTACTTC.